This T cell receptor (beta chain) was recovered during a study of PD-L1 blockade in urothelial cancer. Across the whole study: Blood was evaluated 3 weeks (second dose) and 6 weeks after therapy began. Study-level results: Better survival was predicted by below-median pretreatment blood TCR clonality.

Noted time point: pretreatment peripheral blood. Per-patient samples, pretreatment and on-treatment, numbered 1 to 8. The V segment lost 6 bases and the J segment 8 bases; nucleotides outside the gene matches: 3. Per the germline V gene, CDR1 is MNHEY and CDR2 is SVGAGI. CDR3 length: 12 amino acids. Measured with immunoSEQ multiplex PCR; TCRdb has only the in-frame clones, and not every one. The sample records tens of thousands of clones, about 84% being singletons. This clone was counted a single time. Its antigen is not known. The clonotype was recovered from a man aged 55 to 70 with urothelial cancer. This chain connects TRBV6-5 to TRBJ2-1; 8 bases agree with TRBD2. The input for sequencing was PBMCs, taken around atezolizumab (anti-PD-L1) treatment. The CDR3 bases are TGTGCCAGCAGAACGGGAGGGGATGAGCAGTTCTTC. Amino acid sequence: CASRTGGDEQFF.